The 13 T cell receptor beta chains reported below all come from one sample, sequenced in a study of T cell responses to AZD1222 COVID-19 vaccine (dated by TCRdb to the early 2020s). Interpreted using the paper, the time point label stands for: baseline before first vaccination. The library was built by means of the immunoSEQ multiplex PCR assay. In its TCRdb copy, this immuneACCESS table keeps in-frame sequences only and misses some clones. Where compared with another copy, unresolved V genes explain less than half of these, and the others have no known cause. For this sample the table gives 150,000 to 200,000 clones, of which 85% to 95% were detected only once. Jointly, the top ten make up 0.9% of the sample. The material sequenced was peripheral blood, taken on day 0 of AZD1222 vaccination. The receptors were sampled from an adult in good health.

The chain combines TRBV6-1 with TRBJ1-5; D is unresolved. CDR3 size: 13 residues. Germline V gene sequence: CDR1 MNHNS, CDR2 SASEGT. Trimming removed 2 bases from V and 5 bases from J, with 7 bases in between. CDR3 DNA sequence: TGTGCCAGCAGTGAATCCCTCGATCAGCCCCAGCATTTT. The encoded protein is CASSESLDQPQHF.

The chain links TRBV28 to TRBJ2-6; the D gene is possibly TRBD2 (6 bases). The V and J ends lost 5 bases and 4 bases respectively, with 12 bases between them. The germline V gene encodes CDR1 MDHEN and CDR2 SYDVKM. The CDR3 has 15 residues. The CDR3 here is CASSKGGTGANVLTF. The CDR3 DNA sequence: TGTGCCAGCAGTAAAGGAGGGACCGGGGCCAACGTCCTGACTTTC.

The chain carries TRBV30 and TRBJ1-6, with TRBD1 as a possible D gene (6 bases). The V and J ends lost 7 bases and 7 bases respectively, with 20 bases between them. CDR1 is GTSNPN, CDR2 SVGIG, per germline (reference sequence). CDR3 size: 15 residues. The chain's CDR3 is CASSLFTGLNSPLHF. DNA for the CDR3: TGTGCCTCATCTCTCTTCACAGGGTTAAATTCACCCCTCCACTTT.

The chain links TRBV30 to TRBJ2-1; TRBD1 matches 12 bases. The V gene end was trimmed by 0 bases and the J gene end by 9 bases; junction bases not matched to a gene: 3. Germline CDR1 is GTSNPN and CDR2 is SVGIG (reference sequence). The CDR3 is 14 amino acids. The DNA of the CDR3 is TGTGCCTGGAGTGTGGGGACAGGGGGCGCTGAGCAGTTCTTC. Amino acid sequence: CAWSVGTGGAEQFF.

V gene TRBV5-1 combines with J gene TRBJ2-2, with 9 bases aligning to TRBD1. The CDR3 totals 16 residues. In germline, CDR1 is SGHRS, CDR2 YFSETQ. Losses at the gene ends were 4 bases for V and 4 bases for J; bases not matched to a gene: 8. The CDR3 region has the DNA TGCGCCAGCAGCATAGCGACAGGGGGGAGCACCGGGGAGCTGTTTTTT. It is translated as CASSIATGGSTGELFF.

The chain recombines TRBV28 with TRBJ1-2; weak D call: TRBD1 (5 bases). Trimming stripped 3 bases from V and 5 bases from J, with 13 bases between. CDR3 length: 14 amino acids. From germline, CDR1 is MDHEN and CDR2 SYDVKM. CDR3 residues: CASSFQGGNYGYTF. CDR3 coding DNA: TGTGCCAGCAGTTTCCAGGGAGGAAATTATGGCTACACCTTC.

The chain carries TRBV11-3 and TRBJ1-1; maybe TRBD1 (6 bases). The V and J ends lost 4 bases and 7 bases respectively, with 13 bases between them. Germline V CDR1 and CDR2: SGHNT, YENEEA. The CDR3 has 13 amino acids. In DNA form, the CDR3 reads TGTGCCAGCAGCTCCTCCGGGACACTTGAAGCTTTCTTT. Its protein product is CASSSSGTLEAFF.

The genes are TRBV6-4 and TRBJ2-1; no clear D. The V gene lost 2 bases and the J gene lost 6 bases, with 8 bases spanning the gap. Germline CDR1 is MRHNA and CDR2 is SNTAGT. The CDR3 covers 13 residues. The CDR3 nucleotides are TGTGCCAGCAGTGACGGGTGGTCCAATGAGCAGTTCTTC. Translated, it gives CASSDGWSNEQFF.

The chain joins TRBV6-2 or TRBV6-3 to TRBJ2-7, with TRBD1 matching over 7 bases. This CDR3 is 14 amino acids long. The V and J ends lost 4 bases and 1 base, in that order; junction bases with no gene match: 4. Germline CDR1 reads MNHEY; CDR2 reads SVGEGT. Written as DNA, the CDR3 is TGTGCCAGCAGTTTACAGGGGCATTCCTACGAGCAGTACTTC. It codes for CASSLQGHSYEQYF.

This chain links TRBV7-9 with TRBJ1-1; TRBD1 might be the D (5 bases). Trimming shortened V by 3 bases and J by 0 bases, and 20 bases separated the two germline ends. Germline V lookup: CDR1 SEHNR, CDR2 FQNEAQ (reference sequence). CDR3 length: 18 amino acids. CDR3 residues: CASSFAGQSGSMNTEAFF. In DNA form, the CDR3 reads TGTGCCAGCAGCTTTGCAGGGCAAAGCGGGTCTATGAACACTGAAGCTTTCTTT.

The chain employs TRBV7-6 and TRBJ2-3; D tentatively fits TRBD1 or TRBD2 (5 bases each). Germline CDR1 and CDR2: SGHVS and FNYEAQ. V lost 4 bases, J lost 2 bases, and 13 bases lay in between. This CDR3 has 15 residues. The CDR3, as DNA: TGTGCCAGCAGCTCCGGGGTGGGGCCCACAGATACGCAGTATTTT. It codes for CASSSGVGPTDTQYF.

V gene TRBV29-1 combines with J gene TRBJ1-1; 9 bases fit TRBD1. Trimming cost V 7 bases and J 5 bases; bases outside gene matches: 5. Germline loops: CDR1 SQVTM, CDR2 ANQGSEA. CDR3 length equals 12 residues. The CDR3 sequence: CSAGQGGTEAFF. CDR3 nucleotide sequence: TGCAGCGCGGGACAGGGTGGGACTGAAGCTTTCTTT.

The V gene is TRBV6-5, the J gene TRBJ1-6; D gene uncertain. This CDR3 has 13 amino acids. V gave up 4 bases and J gave up 7 bases, with 8 bases separating them. Germline loops: CDR1 MNHEY, CDR2 SVGAGI. CDR3: CASSFGSNSPLHF. The CDR3 nucleotides are TGTGCCAGCAGTTTTGGCAGCAATTCACCCCTCCACTTT.